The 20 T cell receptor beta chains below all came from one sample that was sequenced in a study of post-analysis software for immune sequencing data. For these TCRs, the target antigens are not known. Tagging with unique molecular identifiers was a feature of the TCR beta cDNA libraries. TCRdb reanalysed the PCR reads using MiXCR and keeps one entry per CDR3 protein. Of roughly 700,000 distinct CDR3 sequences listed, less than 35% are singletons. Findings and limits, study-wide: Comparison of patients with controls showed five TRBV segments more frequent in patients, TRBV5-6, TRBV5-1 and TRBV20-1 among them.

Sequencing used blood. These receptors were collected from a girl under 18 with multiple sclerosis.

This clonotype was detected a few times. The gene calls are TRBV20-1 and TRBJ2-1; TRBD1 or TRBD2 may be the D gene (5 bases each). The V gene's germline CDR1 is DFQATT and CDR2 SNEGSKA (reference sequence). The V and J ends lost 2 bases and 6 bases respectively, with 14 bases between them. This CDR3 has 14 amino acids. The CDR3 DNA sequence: TGCAGTGCTAGACCGGGACGGCCGGTCAATGAGCAGTTCTTC. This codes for CSARPGRPVNEQFF.

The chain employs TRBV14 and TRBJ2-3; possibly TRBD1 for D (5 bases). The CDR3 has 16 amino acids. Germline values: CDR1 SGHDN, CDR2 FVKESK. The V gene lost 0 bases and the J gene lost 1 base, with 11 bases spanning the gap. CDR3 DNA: TGTGCCAGCAGCCAAGACCTCAGGGCCCGCACAGATACGCAGTATTTT. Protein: CASSQDLRARTDTQYF.

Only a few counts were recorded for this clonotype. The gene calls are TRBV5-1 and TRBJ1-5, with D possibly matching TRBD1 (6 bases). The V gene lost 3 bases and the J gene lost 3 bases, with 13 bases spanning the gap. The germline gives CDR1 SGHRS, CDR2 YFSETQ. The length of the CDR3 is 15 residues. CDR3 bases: TGCGCCAGCAGCTCGCTCGGGGGGCTCAATCAGCCCCAGCATTTT. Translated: CASSSLGGLNQPQHF.

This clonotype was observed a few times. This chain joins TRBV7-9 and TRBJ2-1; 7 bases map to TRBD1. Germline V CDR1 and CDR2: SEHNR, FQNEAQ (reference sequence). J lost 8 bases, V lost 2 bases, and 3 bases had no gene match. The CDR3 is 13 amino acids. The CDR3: CASSLQQGDEQFF. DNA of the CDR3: TGTGCCAGCAGCTTACAGCAGGGGGATGAGCAGTTCTTC.

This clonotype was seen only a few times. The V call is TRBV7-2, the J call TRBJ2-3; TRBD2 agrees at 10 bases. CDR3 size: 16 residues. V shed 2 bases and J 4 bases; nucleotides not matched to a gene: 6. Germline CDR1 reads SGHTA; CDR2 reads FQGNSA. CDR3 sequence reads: CASSLLGLAGADTQYF. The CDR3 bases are TGTGCCAGCAGCTTATTGGGGCTAGCGGGAGCAGATACGCAGTATTTT.

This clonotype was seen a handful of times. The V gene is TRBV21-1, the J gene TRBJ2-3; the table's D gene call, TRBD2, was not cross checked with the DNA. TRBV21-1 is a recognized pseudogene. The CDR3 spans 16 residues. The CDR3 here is CASSKVRGEGTDTQYF. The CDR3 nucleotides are TGTGCCAGCAGCAAAGTACGGGGGGAGGGCACAGATACGCAGTATTTT.

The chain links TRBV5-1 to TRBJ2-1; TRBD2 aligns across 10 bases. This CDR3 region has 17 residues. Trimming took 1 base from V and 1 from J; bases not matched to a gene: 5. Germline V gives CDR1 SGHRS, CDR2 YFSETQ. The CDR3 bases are TGCGCCAGCAGCTTGAGTGGACTAGCGGTGTCCTACAATGAGCAGTTCTTC. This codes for CASSLSGLAVSYNEQFF.

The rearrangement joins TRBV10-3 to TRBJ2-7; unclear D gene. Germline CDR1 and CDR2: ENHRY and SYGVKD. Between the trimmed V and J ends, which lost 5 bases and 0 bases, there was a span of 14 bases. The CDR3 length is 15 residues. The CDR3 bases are TGTGCCATCAGTACCCCCTTGTTGGGCTCCTACGAGCAGTACTTC. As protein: CAISTPLLGSYEQYF.

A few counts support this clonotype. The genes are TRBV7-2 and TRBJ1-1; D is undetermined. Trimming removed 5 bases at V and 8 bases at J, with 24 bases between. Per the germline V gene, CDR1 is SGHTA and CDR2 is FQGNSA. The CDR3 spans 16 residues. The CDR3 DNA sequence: TGTGCCAGCAGCCCTCCCGGCAGCCGCTCGGCTTTCGAAGCTTTCTTT. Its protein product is CASSPPGSRSAFEAFF.

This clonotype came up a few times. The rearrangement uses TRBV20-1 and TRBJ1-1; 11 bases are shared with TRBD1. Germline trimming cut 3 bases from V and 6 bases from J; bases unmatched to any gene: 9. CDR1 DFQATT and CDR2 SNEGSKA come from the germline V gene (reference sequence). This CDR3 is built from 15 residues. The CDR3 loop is CSARGGGQGVSEAFF. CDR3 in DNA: TGCAGTGCTAGGGGAGGGGGACAGGGGGTTTCTGAAGCTTTCTTT.

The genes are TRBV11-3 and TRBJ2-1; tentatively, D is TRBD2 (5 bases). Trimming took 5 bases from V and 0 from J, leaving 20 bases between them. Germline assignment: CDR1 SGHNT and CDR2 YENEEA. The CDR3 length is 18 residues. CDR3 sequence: CASSGSAFGVSSYNEQFF. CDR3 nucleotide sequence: TGTGCCAGCAGCGGCTCCGCTTTCGGGGTTAGCTCCTACAATGAGCAGTTCTTC.

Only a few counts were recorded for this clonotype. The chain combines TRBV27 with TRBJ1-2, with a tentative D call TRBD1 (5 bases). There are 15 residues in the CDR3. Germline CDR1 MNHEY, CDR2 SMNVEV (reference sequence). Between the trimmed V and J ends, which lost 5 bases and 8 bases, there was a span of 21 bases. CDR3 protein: CASSDRDSFLSGYTF. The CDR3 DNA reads TGTGCCAGCAGTGACCGGGACTCCTTTCTAAGCGGCTACACCTTC.

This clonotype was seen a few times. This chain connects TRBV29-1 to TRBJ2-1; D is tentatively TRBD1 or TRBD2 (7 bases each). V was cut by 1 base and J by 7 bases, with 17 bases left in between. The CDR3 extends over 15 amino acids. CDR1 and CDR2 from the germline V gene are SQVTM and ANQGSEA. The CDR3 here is CSVEGGSGGVNEQFF. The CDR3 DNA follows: TGCAGCGTTGAAGGCGGGTCAGGGGGGGTGAATGAGCAGTTCTTC.

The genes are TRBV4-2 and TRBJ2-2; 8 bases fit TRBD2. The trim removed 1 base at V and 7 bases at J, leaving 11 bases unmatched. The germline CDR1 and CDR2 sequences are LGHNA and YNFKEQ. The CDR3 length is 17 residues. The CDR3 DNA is TGTGCCAGCAGCCAAGTTAAAACGGGGGGGGTTGACGGGGAGCTGTTTTTT. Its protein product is CASSQVKTGGVDGELFF.

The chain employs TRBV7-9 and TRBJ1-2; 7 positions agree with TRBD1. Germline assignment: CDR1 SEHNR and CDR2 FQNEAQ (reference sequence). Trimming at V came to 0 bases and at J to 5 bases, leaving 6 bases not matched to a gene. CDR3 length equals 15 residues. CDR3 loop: CASSLATSRGYGYTF. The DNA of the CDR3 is TGTGCCAGCAGCTTAGCGACCTCCAGGGGGTATGGCTACACCTTC.

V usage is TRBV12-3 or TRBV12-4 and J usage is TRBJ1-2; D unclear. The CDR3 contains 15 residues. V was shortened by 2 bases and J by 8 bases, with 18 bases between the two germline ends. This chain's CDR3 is CASSLITVRAVGYTF. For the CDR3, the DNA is TGTGCCAGCAGTTTAATAACTGTGAGGGCTGTAGGCTACACCTTC.

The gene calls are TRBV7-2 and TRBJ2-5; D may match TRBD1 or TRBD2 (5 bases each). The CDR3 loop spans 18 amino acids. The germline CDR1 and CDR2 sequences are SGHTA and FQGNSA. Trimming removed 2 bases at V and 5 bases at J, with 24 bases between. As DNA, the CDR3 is TGTGCCAGCAGCTTAAACGGTGGGGACGGTCCCCAGCAGGAGACCCAGTACTTC. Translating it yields CASSLNGGDGPQQETQYF.

DNA for the CDR3: TGTGCCAGCAGCAGGAGGGCTCTCGGGGCCAACGTCCTGACTTTC. It specifies CASSRRALGANVLTF. The chain carries TRBV27 and TRBJ2-6; D is perhaps TRBD2 (6 bases). The CDR3 is 15 residues long. Germline V gene data show CDR1 as MNHEY and CDR2 as SMNVEV (reference sequence). Trimming left V 6 bases short and J 4 bases short, with 13 bases between.

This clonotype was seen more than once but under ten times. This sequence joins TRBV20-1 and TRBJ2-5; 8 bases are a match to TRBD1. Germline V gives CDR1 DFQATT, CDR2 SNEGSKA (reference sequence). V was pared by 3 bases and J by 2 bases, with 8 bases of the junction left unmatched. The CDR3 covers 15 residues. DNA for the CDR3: TGCAGTGCTAGTCTAGGGACAGGCGGACAAGAGACCCAGTACTTC. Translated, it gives CSASLGTGGQETQYF.

The CDR3 reads CASSLSSGLLGAQYF. CDR3 sequence (DNA): TGTGCCAGCAGCTTGTCTAGCGGCCTCCTCGGTGCGCAGTATTTT. This chain joins TRBV5-4 and TRBJ2-3; 7 nucleotides line up with TRBD2. After removal of 1 base from V and 10 bases from J, the junction contained 12 bases not matched to a gene. The CDR3 spans 15 residues. CDR1 is SGHNT, CDR2 YYREEE, per germline (reference sequence).